A selection of T cell receptor beta chains follows, all from one sample in a study of OX40 agonist ivuxolimab in advanced cancers. Sequenced by immunoSEQ multiplex PCR; TCRdb stores in-frame clones only, minus some. Seen here are fewer than 90,000 clones, about 88% observed once, and the top ten hold 0.15% to 0.2%. Sequenced material: CD4+ or CD8+ T cells sorted from blood, taken in a trial of the OX40 agonist ivuxolimab. The receptor set was obtained from an adult with an advanced solid tumor such as melanoma, head and neck, liver or kidney cancer. The CDR3 runs from the conserved cysteine through the conserved F or W. D genes are given only for firm matches. Some rows mark clone size as missing; the rest say once, few, many or name a class of expanded clone.

abundance	v_gene	j_gene	d_gene	CDR3aa	CDR3nt
NA	TRBV7-8	TRBJ1-4	TRBD1	CASSLGRTGFSSTNEKLFF	TGTGCCAGCAGCTTAGGGAGGACAGGGTTTAGTTCAACTAATGAAAAACTGTTTTTT
NA	TRBV2	TRBJ1-2	TRBD1	CASKPQDRVRGYTF	TGTGCCAGCAAACCCCAAGACAGGGTCCGGGGCTACACCTTC
NA	TRBV14	TRBJ1-6	TRBD1	CASSIGTAGNSPLHF	TGTGCCAGCAGCATTGGGACAGCAGGCAATTCACCCCTCCACTTT
few	TRBV6-6	TRBJ1-3	NA	CASSYEGSGNTIYF	TGTGCCAGCAGTTACGAGGGGTCTGGAAACACCATATATTTT
NA	TRBV10-3	TRBJ1-2	NA	CAISERVRRTYGYTF	TGTGCCATCAGTGAGCGCGTGCGGCGGACCTATGGCTACACCTTC
NA	TRBV21-1	TRBJ1-5	NA	CASNRDSIDNQPQHF	TGTGCCAGCAACCGGGACAGTATAGACAATCAGCCCCAGCATTTT
NA	TRBV7-2	TRBJ2-1	TRBD2	CASSLWAGGNNEQFF	TGTGCCAGCAGCTTATGGGCGGGGGGCAACAATGAGCAGTTCTTC
NA	TRBV18	TRBJ2-7	NA	CASSPRTGVSYEQYF	TGTGCCAGCTCACCTCGGACCGGGGTCTCCTACGAGCAGTACTTC
NA	TRBV5-1	TRBJ1-1	NA	CASSLARNTEAFF	TGCGCCAGCAGCTTGGCCCGGAACACTGAAGCTTTCTTT
NA	TRBV4-1	TRBJ1-1	NA	CASSHAAGRGTEAFF	TGCGCCAGCAGCCACGCGGCGGGCCGAGGGACTGAAGCTTTCTTT
NA	TRBV28	TRBJ1-2	NA	CATALLANYGYTF	TGTGCCACCGCCCTGTTAGCTAACTATGGCTACACCTTC
NA	TRBV28	TRBJ1-5	NA	CASSLREPQHF	TGTGCCAGCAGCCTTAGAGAGCCCCAGCATTTT
NA	TRBV5-4	TRBJ2-1	TRBD2	CASSLEGLAGGYGLDEQFF	TGTGCCAGCAGCTTGGAGGGACTAGCGGGGGGGTACGGGTTAGATGAGCAGTTCTTC
NA	TRBV6-6	TRBJ2-5	TRBD1	CASSPNAGQGTKTQYF	TGTGCCAGCAGTCCCAATGCGGGACAGGGAACAAAGACCCAGTACTTC
once	TRBV5-4	TRBJ2-1	TRBD2	CASSFGTSMFF	TGTGCCAGCAGCTTCGGGACTAGTATGTTCTTC
NA	TRBV6-4	TRBJ1-3	NA	CASSDHPIRGGRRNTIYF	TGTGCCAGCAGTGACCATCCCATACGGGGGGGGCGACGAAACACCATATATTTT
NA	TRBV6-1	TRBJ2-7	TRBD2	CASSHSGGGYEQYF	TGTGCCAGCAGTCATAGCGGGGGGGGCTACGAGCAGTACTTC
once	TRBV4-3	TRBJ1-2	NA	CASSQVPTGTPYGYTF	TGCGCCAGCAGCCAAGTTCCCACCGGCACGCCTTATGGCTACACCTTC
NA	TRBV6-6	TRBJ2-5	NA	CASSPRTSLATQYF	TGTGCCAGCAGTCCCAGGACCTCCCTGGCGACCCAGTACTTC
NA	TRBV28	TRBJ2-5	TRBD1	CASRQDRGRVETQYF	TGTGCCAGCAGACAAGACAGGGGGCGCGTCGAGACCCAGTACTTC
few	TRBV6-1	TRBJ1-1	NA	CASSRGGWTEAFF	TGTGCCAGCAGTAGGGGAGGATGGACTGAAGCTTTCTTT
NA	TRBV6-1	TRBJ1-2	NA	CATDRTGGYTF	TGTGCCACCGACCGAACCGGCGGCTACACCTTC
NA	TRBV27	TRBJ2-1	NA	CASSSRGTPGAGNEQFF	TGTGCCAGCAGTTCCCGTGGGACGCCGGGGGCGGGGAATGAGCAGTTCTTC
NA	TRBV19	TRBJ2-5	TRBD2	CASSTWTSGGRETQYF	TGTGCCAGTAGTACGTGGACTAGCGGGGGGCGAGAGACCCAGTACTTC
NA	TRBV5-4	TRBJ2-3	TRBD2	CAISGTSGQRSTDTQYF	TGTGCCATATCTGGGACTAGCGGGCAGAGAAGCACAGATACGCAGTATTTT
NA	TRBV19	TRBJ1-5	NA	CASSTTGRIPNQPQHF	TGTGCCAGTAGTACAACTGGACGGATCCCTAATCAGCCCCAGCATTTT
NA	TRBV11-2	TRBJ1-1	NA	CASSLDLLQTKNTEAFF	TGTGCCAGCAGCTTAGATCTTTTACAGACGAAAAACACTGAAGCTTTCTTT
NA	TRBV6-1	TRBJ1-6	NA	CASSEAPENNSPLHF	TGTGCCAGCAGTGAGGCGCCAGAAAATAATTCACCCCTCCACTTT
NA	TRBV30	TRBJ2-7	NA	CAWKGQLRSYEQYF	TGTGCCTGGAAAGGACAGTTAAGGTCCTACGAGCAGTACTTC
NA	TRBV30	TRBJ2-2	TRBD1	CAWRIRDRNTGELFF	TGTGCCTGGAGAATCCGGGACAGAAACACCGGGGAGCTGTTTTTT
NA	TRBV9	TRBJ1-1	NA	CASSVLAGTYTEAFF	TGTGCCAGCAGCGTATTGGCAGGGACTTACACTGAAGCTTTCTTT
once	TRBV19	TRBJ2-3	NA	CASSILGRGDTDTQYF	TGTGCCAGTAGTATCCTTGGACGGGGCGACACAGATACGCAGTATTTT
NA	TRBV5-4	TRBJ1-3	NA	CASSLLGGGNTIYF	TGTGCCAGCAGCTTGTTGGGAGGTGGAAACACCATATATTTT
NA	TRBV10-1	TRBJ1-3	NA	CASRASSGNTIYF	TGCGCCAGCCGGGCCAGCTCTGGAAACACCATATATTTT
NA	TRBV5-1	TRBJ2-5	NA	CASSLEGEGTQYF	TGCGCCAGCAGCTTGGAGGGGGAAGGGACCCAGTACTTC
NA	TRBV28	TRBJ2-5	TRBD2	CASSSLQVGGETQYF	TGTGCCAGCAGTTCCCTACAGGTGGGGGGGGAGACCCAGTACTTC
NA	TRBV6-1	TRBJ1-2	NA	CASSEAQGTGYTF	TGTGCCAGCAGTGAAGCGCAAGGGACTGGCTACACCTTC
NA	TRBV5-1	TRBJ2-6	NA	CASSLNQPGANVLTF	TGCGCCAGCAGCTTGAACCAGCCTGGGGCCAACGTCCTGACTTTC
once	TRBV28	TRBJ2-2	NA	CASKEGRPGELFF	TGTGCCAGCAAGGAGGGGCGACCCGGGGAGCTGTTTTTT
NA	TRBV6-1	TRBJ2-1	NA	CASSAGLIANNEQFF	TGTGCCAGCAGTGCGGGCCTTATAGCGAACAATGAGCAGTTCTTC
NA	TRBV14	TRBJ1-2	NA	CASSQGLWWSEHYGYTF	TGTGCCAGCAGCCAAGGCCTGTGGTGGTCAGAACACTATGGCTACACCTTC
NA	TRBV15	TRBJ2-4	NA	CATSRQPGLPSNF	TGTGCCACCAGCAGACAACCGGGCCTCCCGAGTAACTTC
NA	TRBV6-5	TRBJ2-7	TRBD1	CASSYGTGRGLEQYF	TGTGCCAGCAGTTACGGGACAGGGAGGGGGCTCGAGCAGTACTTC
NA	TRBV27	TRBJ1-2	NA	CASSLGSGYGYTF	TGTGCCAGCAGTTTGGGGTCAGGCTATGGCTACACCTTC
NA	TRBV5-4	TRBJ2-7	NA	CASSPLQGRGSYEQYF	TGTGCCAGCAGCCCTTTACAGGGTAGGGGCTCCTACGAGCAGTACTTC
NA	TRBV9	TRBJ2-2	NA	CASSVVDSFTGELFF	TGTGCCAGCAGCGTAGTGGACTCCTTCACCGGGGAGCTGTTTTTT
NA	TRBV30	TRBJ1-1	NA	CAWAFSGRGGRTEAFF	TGTGCCTGGGCGTTTTCTGGCAGGGGAGGTCGGACTGAAGCTTTCTTT
once	TRBV11-2	TRBJ2-7	NA	CASSLVLLHEQYF	TGTGCCAGCAGCTTAGTATTGCTACACGAGCAGTACTTC
NA	TRBV19	TRBJ1-6	TRBD1	CASSIKTGWVSPLHF	TGTGCCAGTAGTATAAAGACAGGGTGGGTCTCACCCCTCCACTTT
NA	TRBV5-6	TRBJ2-2	TRBD1	CASSLRRDRGTGELFF	TGTGCCAGCAGCTTGCGCCGGGACAGGGGCACCGGGGAGCTGTTTTTT
NA	TRBV5-1	TRBJ2-2	NA	CASSLRGVNTGELFF	TGCGCCAGCAGCCTCAGGGGAGTGAACACCGGGGAGCTGTTTTTT
NA	TRBV6-5	TRBJ1-2	TRBD1	CASSSGQGGSHYTF	TGTGCCAGCAGTTCAGGACAGGGGGGTTCTCACTACACCTTC
NA	TRBV5-1	TRBJ2-7	TRBD1	CASQGQDSYEQYF	TGCGCCAGCCAAGGACAGGACTCCTACGAGCAGTACTTC
NA	TRBV5-1	TRBJ1-5	TRBD1	CASSFFPGQGMNQPQHF	TGCGCCAGCAGCTTTTTTCCTGGACAGGGCATGAATCAGCCCCAGCATTTT
NA	TRBV6-5	TRBJ1-1	NA	CASSYSRSLDTEAFF	TGTGCCAGCAGTTACTCGCGCAGTCTTGACACTGAAGCTTTCTTT